A selection of T cell receptor beta chains follows, all from one sample in a study of shared clonotypes between healthy human individuals. Profiled with immunoSEQ multiplex PCR; TCRdb holds only in-frame clones, not every one. Of approximately 1.5 million clones listed, 97% to 99% were seen once; the top ten hold over 0.3%. Input material: naive CD4+ T cells sorted from blood. Receptors originate from a young man in good health. Each CDR3 is given with its conserved first and last residue. D genes are given only for firm matches. The size entry is marked missing in some rows and otherwise reads once, few, many or a size class.

d_call	clone_size	v_call	j_call	cdr3_aa	cdr3_nt
TRBD2	-	TRBV2	TRBJ2-3	CASSPPGREAQYF	TGTGCCAGCAGTCCCCCCGGGCGGGAGGCGCAGTATTTT
-	once	TRBV6-6	TRBJ2-1	CASSYSIYNEQFF	TGTGCCAGCAGTTACTCGATATACAATGAGCAGTTCTTC
-	-	TRBV29-1	TRBJ2-4	CSVGSSIENIQYF	TGCAGCGTTGGTTCCTCTATCGAAAACATTCAGTACTTC
-	-	TRBV6-5	TRBJ2-7	CASNGAGSSSYEQYF	TGTGCCAGCAATGGGGCGGGCTCAAGCTCCTACGAGCAGTACTTC
TRBD1	-	TRBV7-8	TRBJ1-5	CASSLARTGAGNQPQHF	TGTGCCAGCAGCTTAGCAAGGACAGGGGCGGGCAATCAGCCCCAGCATTTT
TRBD2	-	TRBV5-5	TRBJ2-5	CASSLPSGAPQETQYF	TGTGCCAGCAGCTTGCCTAGCGGGGCGCCTCAAGAGACCCAGTACTTC
TRBD1	-	TRBV25-1	TRBJ1-3	CASSEFTGGIGIYF	TGTGCCAGCAGTGAATTCACAGGGGGCATCGGCATATATTTT
-	once	TRBV5-6	TRBJ2-3	CASSLWDGFYTDTQYF	TGTGCCAGCAGCTTGTGGGACGGCTTCTACACAGATACGCAGTATTTT
TRBD1	-	TRBV6-5	TRBJ1-4	CASSYTGTGNEKLFF	TGTGCCAGCAGTTACACCGGGACAGGGAATGAAAAACTGTTTTTT
-	once	TRBV10-2	TRBJ1-4	CASTRNEKLFF	TGCGCCAGCACCCGTAATGAAAAACTGTTTTTT
TRBD1	-	TRBV5-1	TRBJ1-1	CASSAGTGRTTEAFF	TGCGCCAGCAGCGCCGGGACAGGGCGGACCACTGAAGCTTTCTTT
-	-	TRBV18	TRBJ1-5	CASTSLGLEANQPQHF	TGTGCCAGCACGTCCCTTGGTCTTGAGGCAAATCAGCCCCAGCATTTT
-	-	TRBV28	TRBJ2-7	CASSLLYEQYF	TGTGCCAGCAGCCTTCTCTACGAGCAGTACTTC
-	-	TRBV7-2	TRBJ2-7	CASSRTEYEQYF	TGTGCCAGCAGCCGGACAGAATACGAGCAGTACTTC
-	-	TRBV7-6	TRBJ2-7	CASSFFAGEVEQYF	TGTGCCAGCAGCTTCTTTGCCGGGGAGGTCGAGCAGTACTTC
-	-	TRBV6-1	TRBJ2-3	CASSEIYDTQYF	TGTGCCAGCAGTGAGATTTACGATACGCAGTATTTT
TRBD1	-	TRBV6-6	TRBJ2-1	CASSSDRVGFF	TGTGCCAGCAGTTCCGACAGGGTTGGGTTCTTC
-	-	TRBV5-1	TRBJ1-1	CASSLWGGNTEAFF	TGCGCCAGCAGCTTATGGGGTGGGAACACTGAAGCTTTCTTT
TRBD2	-	TRBV28	TRBJ2-3	CASSVLAGLSTDTQYF	TGTGCCAGCAGTGTGCTAGCGGGACTTAGCACAGATACGCAGTATTTT
-	-	TRBV4-3	TRBJ2-5	CASSQEWLAETQYF	TGCGCCAGCAGCCAAGAATGGCTAGCGGAGACCCAGTACTTC
TRBD2	-	TRBV5-4	TRBJ2-7	CASSAGTSGLYEQYF	TGTGCCAGCAGCGCCGGGACTAGCGGCCTCTACGAGCAGTACTTC
TRBD1	-	TRBV5-4	TRBJ2-2	CASSFGTGFNGELFF	TGTGCCAGCAGCTTCGGGACAGGGTTTAACGGGGAGCTGTTTTTT
TRBD1	-	TRBV30	TRBJ1-1	CAWSAVQGGVGAFF	TGTGCCTGGAGTGCCGTCCAGGGGGGGGTAGGAGCTTTCTTT
-	-	TRBV7-9	TRBJ2-2	CASSLGANTGELFF	TGTGCCAGCAGCTTAGGCGCCAACACCGGGGAGCTGTTTTTT
TRBD1	-	TRBV2	TRBJ1-2	CASDRDSGTNYGYTF	TGTGCCAGTGACAGGGATTCGGGGACTAACTATGGCTACACCTTC
-	-	TRBV6-6	TRBJ2-3	CASNLKGDTQYF	TGTGCCAGCAACCTAAAAGGAGATACGCAGTATTTT
-	-	TRBV19	TRBJ1-5	CASSIVEGRPSNQPQHF	TGTGCCAGTAGTATAGTGGAGGGGAGGCCGAGCAATCAGCCCCAGCATTTT
TRBD2	once	TRBV28	TRBJ2-7	CASSPAPASGRYEQYF	TGTGCCAGCAGTCCCGCCCCCGCTAGCGGGAGGTACGAGCAGTACTTC